A selection of T cell receptor beta chains follows, all from one sample in a study of T cell changes during pregnancy in multiple sclerosis. Data came from immunoSEQ multiplex PCR; TCRdb stores just in-frame clones and leaves some out. The repertoire holds 75,000 to 95,000 clones, with 94% as singletons. Source: CD4+ T cells from peripheral blood mononuclear cells, taken after pregnancy. Every receptor here comes from a female donor with multiple sclerosis, enrolled in a pregnancy study. Each CDR3 is given with its conserved first and last residue. Each record gives: J gene, V gene, clone size, D gene, CDR3 DNA, CDR3 protein. A D gene is named only where the DNA matches it firmly. The listing skips clone size in some rows; elsewhere it reads once, few, many or a size class.

j_gene: TRBJ1-2
v_gene: TRBV29-1
abundance: NA
d_gene: TRBD1
CDR3nt: TGCAGCGTCGACAGGGGGCTTGGCTACACCTTC
CDR3aa: CSVDRGLGYTF

j_gene: TRBJ2-1
v_gene: TRBV5-1
abundance: NA
d_gene: TRBD2
CDR3nt: TGCGCCAGCAGCTTAGGAGCGGGGGTTGGGAATGAGCAGTTCTTC
CDR3aa: CASSLGAGVGNEQFF

j_gene: TRBJ1-2
v_gene: TRBV28
abundance: NA
d_gene: NA
CDR3nt: TGTGCCAGCAGCCCTACAGATCTTTATGGCTACACCTTC
CDR3aa: CASSPTDLYGYTF

j_gene: TRBJ2-1
v_gene: TRBV2
abundance: NA
d_gene: NA
CDR3nt: TGTGCCAGCAGCGGGACTTTCAGCTCCTACAATGAGCAGTTCTTC
CDR3aa: CASSGTFSSYNEQFF

j_gene: TRBJ1-1
v_gene: TRBV28
abundance: NA
d_gene: TRBD1
CDR3nt: TGTGCCAGCACCGGACAGGGTGGCACTGAAGCTTTCTTT
CDR3aa: CASTGQGGTEAFF

j_gene: TRBJ1-5
v_gene: TRBV10-3
abundance: NA
d_gene: NA
CDR3nt: TGTGCCATCAGTGACGGGGATCAGCCCCAGCATTTT
CDR3aa: CAISDGDQPQHF

j_gene: TRBJ1-6
v_gene: TRBV5-1
abundance: NA
d_gene: NA
CDR3nt: TGCGCCAGCAGAACAGGGTCGTCGGCATACTCACCCCTCCACTTT
CDR3aa: CASRTGSSAYSPLHF

j_gene: TRBJ2-5
v_gene: TRBV7-2
abundance: NA
d_gene: TRBD2
CDR3nt: TGTGCCAGCAGCTTAGGACAGGTTTTGGAGACTAGCGGGAGTCAGACCCAGTACTTC
CDR3aa: CASSLGQVLETSGSQTQYF

j_gene: TRBJ2-5
v_gene: TRBV28
abundance: NA
d_gene: TRBD1
CDR3nt: TGTGCCAGCAGCCGGACAGGGGGCGAGGAGACCCAGTACTTC
CDR3aa: CASSRTGGEETQYF

j_gene: TRBJ1-1
v_gene: TRBV28
abundance: NA
d_gene: NA
CDR3nt: TGTGCCAGCAGTTTGCCCCACAGGCCGGAGGGCACTGAAGCTTTCTTT
CDR3aa: CASSLPHRPEGTEAFF

j_gene: TRBJ2-7
v_gene: TRBV5-4
abundance: NA
d_gene: TRBD2
CDR3nt: TGTGCCAGCAGTCCATTGCTAGCGGGGGTGCCCCACTTC
CDR3aa: CASSPLLAGVPHF

j_gene: TRBJ2-3
v_gene: TRBV27
abundance: NA
d_gene: NA
CDR3nt: TGTGCCAGCAGTTTAACGGGGTTACCAAACACAGATACGCAGTATTTT
CDR3aa: CASSLTGLPNTDTQYF

j_gene: TRBJ2-1
v_gene: TRBV5-4
abundance: NA
d_gene: NA
CDR3nt: TGTGCCAGCAGCATTCGAGGGGGAAATGAGCAGTTCTTC
CDR3aa: CASSIRGGNEQFF

j_gene: TRBJ2-7
v_gene: TRBV11-2
abundance: NA
d_gene: NA
CDR3nt: TGTGCCAGCAGCTTAGATCCAGGCACCTACGAGCAGTACTTC
CDR3aa: CASSLDPGTYEQYF

j_gene: TRBJ1-1
v_gene: TRBV2
abundance: NA
d_gene: TRBD1
CDR3nt: TGTGCCAGCAAAACGACAGGGGAATACACTGAAGCTTTCTTT
CDR3aa: CASKTTGEYTEAFF

j_gene: TRBJ2-3
v_gene: TRBV28
abundance: NA
d_gene: TRBD2
CDR3nt: TGTGCCAGCAGGACTAGCGGAGATACGCAGTATTTT
CDR3aa: CASRTSGDTQYF

j_gene: TRBJ1-1
v_gene: TRBV19
abundance: NA
d_gene: NA
CDR3nt: TGTGCCAGTAGTATAGATCGTCCCAGGCTAAACACTGAAGCTTTCTTT
CDR3aa: CASSIDRPRLNTEAFF

j_gene: TRBJ1-5
v_gene: TRBV28
abundance: NA
d_gene: NA
CDR3nt: TGTGCCAGCAGTCCACCCGTTTCGGGCGCGGGGGATCAGCCCCAGCATTTT
CDR3aa: CASSPPVSGAGDQPQHF

j_gene: TRBJ2-4
v_gene: TRBV29-1
abundance: NA
d_gene: TRBD1
CDR3nt: TGCAGCGGGGCTGGGGGACAGGGTGGGGTCATTCAGTACTTC
CDR3aa: CSGAGGQGGVIQYF

j_gene: TRBJ2-3
v_gene: TRBV28
abundance: NA
d_gene: NA
CDR3nt: TGTGCCAGCTTTACGAACAACGCATACACAGATACGCAGTATTTT
CDR3aa: CASFTNNAYTDTQYF

j_gene: TRBJ2-7
v_gene: TRBV6-6
abundance: NA
d_gene: TRBD2
CDR3nt: TGTGCCAGCAGTGTGACTAGCGGAGATTACTACGAGCAGTACTTC
CDR3aa: CASSVTSGDYYEQYF

j_gene: TRBJ1-2
v_gene: TRBV27
abundance: NA
d_gene: TRBD1
CDR3nt: TGTGCCAGCAGTCCCTCGGGACAGTATGGCTACACCTTC
CDR3aa: CASSPSGQYGYTF

j_gene: TRBJ2-7
v_gene: TRBV28
abundance: NA
d_gene: NA
CDR3nt: TGTGCCAGCAGTACCCTAGACAGGCGCTCCTACGAGCAGTACTTC
CDR3aa: CASSTLDRRSYEQYF

j_gene: TRBJ2-7
v_gene: TRBV28
abundance: NA
d_gene: NA
CDR3nt: TGTGCCAGCATTAGTCAGGGCTACGAGCAGTACTTC
CDR3aa: CASISQGYEQYF

j_gene: TRBJ2-1
v_gene: TRBV27
abundance: NA
d_gene: TRBD2
CDR3nt: TGTGCCAGCTCCTTAGGGCCTGGACTAGCGGGAGACGTACTCCGGTTCTTC
CDR3aa: CASSLGPGLAGDVLRFF

j_gene: TRBJ1-5
v_gene: TRBV19
abundance: few
d_gene: TRBD1
CDR3nt: TGTGCCAGTAGTGCAGGACAGGACGGCAATCAGCCCCAGCATTTT
CDR3aa: CASSAGQDGNQPQHF

j_gene: TRBJ2-7
v_gene: TRBV18
abundance: NA
d_gene: TRBD2
CDR3nt: TGTGCCAGCTCGCATGGGGGGGAGTTCACCTACGAGCAGTACTTC
CDR3aa: CASSHGGEFTYEQYF

j_gene: TRBJ1-2
v_gene: TRBV6-5
abundance: NA
d_gene: NA
CDR3nt: TGTGCCAGCAGTTCTACAGGGAACTATGGCTACACCTTC
CDR3aa: CASSSTGNYGYTF

j_gene: TRBJ2-3
v_gene: TRBV18
abundance: NA
d_gene: NA
CDR3nt: TGTGCCAGCTCACCACTTGAGGATACGCAGTATTTT
CDR3aa: CASSPLEDTQYF

j_gene: TRBJ2-1
v_gene: TRBV27
abundance: NA
d_gene: TRBD2
CDR3nt: TGTGCCAGCAGTTTATGGCGGGAGATAAGGAATGAGCAGTTCTTC
CDR3aa: CASSLWREIRNEQFF

j_gene: TRBJ1-3
v_gene: TRBV27
abundance: NA
d_gene: NA
CDR3nt: TGTGCCAGCCTACTTCCAACAGCCTTCTCTGGAAACACCATATATTTT
CDR3aa: CASLLPTAFSGNTIYF

j_gene: TRBJ1-4
v_gene: TRBV5-1
abundance: NA
d_gene: TRBD1
CDR3nt: TGCGCCAGCAGCAAGGACAGGACAGGGGCCCAGGGGACTAATGAAAAACTGTTTTTT
CDR3aa: CASSKDRTGAQGTNEKLFF

j_gene: TRBJ2-1
v_gene: TRBV27
abundance: NA
d_gene: TRBD1
CDR3nt: TGTGCCAGCAGTCCTACAGGGGGTGAGCAGTTCTTC
CDR3aa: CASSPTGGEQFF

j_gene: TRBJ2-1
v_gene: TRBV2
abundance: NA
d_gene: TRBD2
CDR3nt: TGTGCCAGCAGTGTGGGGACTAGCGGGAGTATCAATGAGCAGTTCTTC
CDR3aa: CASSVGTSGSINEQFF

j_gene: TRBJ2-1
v_gene: TRBV9
abundance: NA
d_gene: NA
CDR3nt: TGTGCCAGCAGCGCCACCTACAGGGTTGGGGAGCAGTTCTTC
CDR3aa: CASSATYRVGEQFF

j_gene: TRBJ1-2
v_gene: TRBV23-1
abundance: NA
d_gene: NA
CDR3nt: TGCGCCAGCAGTCACCCACCGGAGGGACTCTATGGCTACACCTTC
CDR3aa: CASSHPPEGLYGYTF

j_gene: TRBJ2-7
v_gene: TRBV4-2
abundance: NA
d_gene: TRBD2
CDR3nt: TGTGCCAGCAGCCAAGTAAGCGGGGAAACCTACGAGCAGTACTTC
CDR3aa: CASSQVSGETYEQYF

j_gene: TRBJ2-6
v_gene: TRBV7-2
abundance: once
d_gene: NA
CDR3nt: TGTGCCAGCAGCCGTATACATCCTGGGGCCAACGTCCTGACTTTC
CDR3aa: CASSRIHPGANVLTF

j_gene: TRBJ1-1
v_gene: TRBV5-1
abundance: NA
d_gene: TRBD1
CDR3nt: TGCGCCAGCAGCTTGGAGGGGGCCGTTATCACTGAAGCTTTCTTT
CDR3aa: CASSLEGAVITEAFF

j_gene: TRBJ2-7
v_gene: TRBV6-6
abundance: few
d_gene: TRBD2
CDR3nt: TGTGCCAGCAGTTATAGCGGGACTGGACCCTACGAGCAGTACTTC
CDR3aa: CASSYSGTGPYEQYF

j_gene: TRBJ2-5
v_gene: TRBV28
abundance: NA
d_gene: NA
CDR3nt: TGTGCCAGCAGTTTAACATACGAGACCCAGTACTTC
CDR3aa: CASSLTYETQYF

j_gene: TRBJ2-1
v_gene: TRBV4-3
abundance: NA
d_gene: TRBD2
CDR3nt: TGCGCCAGCAGCCGCGTCATTCCGGGACTAGGCCACAATGAGCAGTTCTTC
CDR3aa: CASSRVIPGLGHNEQFF

j_gene: TRBJ2-2
v_gene: TRBV6-5
abundance: NA
d_gene: TRBD2
CDR3nt: TGTGCCAGCAGTTACTTGACTAGCGGGAGACCCGGGGAGCTGTTTTTT
CDR3aa: CASSYLTSGRPGELFF

j_gene: TRBJ1-5
v_gene: TRBV28
abundance: few
d_gene: TRBD1
CDR3nt: TGTGCCAGCAGTCCCGGGACAGGGATCCAACTCTTCAATCAGCCCCAGCATTTT
CDR3aa: CASSPGTGIQLFNQPQHF

j_gene: TRBJ2-1
v_gene: TRBV18
abundance: NA
d_gene: TRBD2
CDR3nt: TGTGCCAGCTCAGGGAGGCCTAGCGGGCACTTGGATGAGCAGTTCTTC
CDR3aa: CASSGRPSGHLDEQFF

j_gene: TRBJ2-5
v_gene: TRBV28
abundance: NA
d_gene: TRBD2
CDR3nt: TGTGCCAGCAGTGACCCGGAGCGGGAGGCCCGGGAGACCCAGTACTTC
CDR3aa: CASSDPEREARETQYF

j_gene: TRBJ2-7
v_gene: TRBV6-1
abundance: NA
d_gene: TRBD1
CDR3nt: TGTGCCAGCAGCTCCGGGACAGAAGCCTACGAGCAGTACTTC
CDR3aa: CASSSGTEAYEQYF

j_gene: TRBJ2-7
v_gene: TRBV19
abundance: once
d_gene: TRBD2
CDR3nt: TGTGCCACCGCACCCCCGGGACTACCTGCCGAGCAGTACTTC
CDR3aa: CATAPPGLPAEQYF

j_gene: TRBJ2-5
v_gene: TRBV20-1
abundance: once
d_gene: NA
CDR3nt: TGCAGTGGAGTGAGACAAGAGACCCAGTACTTC
CDR3aa: CSGVRQETQYF

j_gene: TRBJ2-1
v_gene: TRBV19
abundance: NA
d_gene: TRBD1
CDR3nt: TGTGCCAGTAGTAGGACAGGGGGTCTCGGTGAGCAGTTCTTC
CDR3aa: CASSRTGGLGEQFF

j_gene: TRBJ2-2
v_gene: TRBV27
abundance: NA
d_gene: NA
CDR3nt: TGTGCCAGCATTGCCAAACAGGATTTTGACACCGGGGAGCTGTTTTTT
CDR3aa: CASIAKQDFDTGELFF

j_gene: TRBJ2-2
v_gene: TRBV27
abundance: NA
d_gene: NA
CDR3nt: TGTGCCAGCAGTTATTCGTCTAGCATCACCGGGGAGCTGTTTTTT
CDR3aa: CASSYSSSITGELFF

j_gene: TRBJ2-1
v_gene: TRBV6-1
abundance: NA
d_gene: TRBD2
CDR3nt: TGTGCCAGCAGGGAACTAGCGGGAGGGGGTAATGAGCAGTTCTTC
CDR3aa: CASRELAGGGNEQFF

j_gene: TRBJ1-3
v_gene: TRBV6-5
abundance: NA
d_gene: NA
CDR3nt: TGTGCCAGCAAGCCCAGGGTGATTGTTGGAAACACCATATATTTT
CDR3aa: CASKPRVIVGNTIYF

j_gene: TRBJ2-7
v_gene: TRBV6-5
abundance: NA
d_gene: NA
CDR3nt: TGTGCCAGCAGCCCGGGTATGTCCTACGAGCAGTACTTC
CDR3aa: CASSPGMSYEQYF

j_gene: TRBJ2-1
v_gene: TRBV28
abundance: few
d_gene: NA
CDR3nt: TGTGCCAGCAGGGGGACCGGGACAAGCTACAATGAGCAGTTCTTC
CDR3aa: CASRGTGTSYNEQFF

j_gene: TRBJ2-1
v_gene: TRBV7-9
abundance: once
d_gene: NA
CDR3nt: TGTGCCAGCAGCCCAGGAACAGGGTTGCATGAGCAGTTCTTC
CDR3aa: CASSPGTGLHEQFF

j_gene: TRBJ2-5
v_gene: TRBV2
abundance: NA
d_gene: NA
CDR3nt: TGTGCCAGCAGTGGCCAGGGAAACGGAAGGGTGACCCAGTACTTC
CDR3aa: CASSGQGNGRVTQYF